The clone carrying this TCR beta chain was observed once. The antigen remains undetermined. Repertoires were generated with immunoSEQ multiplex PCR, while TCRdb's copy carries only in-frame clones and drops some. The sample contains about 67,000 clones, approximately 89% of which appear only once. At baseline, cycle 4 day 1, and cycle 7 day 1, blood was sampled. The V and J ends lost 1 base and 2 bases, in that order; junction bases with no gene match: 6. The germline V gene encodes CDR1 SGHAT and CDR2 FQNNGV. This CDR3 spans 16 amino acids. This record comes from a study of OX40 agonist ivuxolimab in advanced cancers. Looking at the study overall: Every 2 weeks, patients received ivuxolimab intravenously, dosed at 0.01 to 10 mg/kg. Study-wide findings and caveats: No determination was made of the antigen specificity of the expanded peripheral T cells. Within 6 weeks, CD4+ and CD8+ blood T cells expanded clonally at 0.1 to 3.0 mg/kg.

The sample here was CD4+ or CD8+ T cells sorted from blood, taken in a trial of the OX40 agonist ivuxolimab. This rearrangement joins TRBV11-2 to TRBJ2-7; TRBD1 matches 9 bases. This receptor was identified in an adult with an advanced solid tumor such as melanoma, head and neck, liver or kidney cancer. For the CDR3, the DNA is TGTGCCAGCAGCTTAGGGGAAGGACAGGGGACCTACGAGCAGTACTTC. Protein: CASSLGEGQGTYEQYF. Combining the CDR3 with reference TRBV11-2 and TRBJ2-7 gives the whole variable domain EAGVAQSPRYKIIEKRQSVAFWCNPISGHATLYWYQQILGQGPKLLIQFQNNGVVDDSQLPKDRFSAERLKGVDSTLKIQPAKLEDSAVYLCASSLGEGQGTYEQYFGPGTRLTVT.